The 15 T cell receptor beta chains presented below share a single source sample, sequenced in a study of shared clonotypes between healthy human individuals. The protocol was immunoSEQ multiplex PCR, while the TCRdb copy is restricted to in-frame clones and leaves out a portion. Of some 500,000 clones detected, almost 97% appear once; the ten largest clones hold approximately 0.062%. Sequencing was performed on naive CD4+ T cells sorted from blood. The subset was: CD45RA+ positively selected. These receptors all stem from a woman under 40 in good health.

The chain recombines TRBV7-9 with TRBJ2-1; D is undetermined. Germline CDR1 reads SEHNR; CDR2 reads FQNEAQ (reference sequence). CDR3 size: 15 residues. Trimming took 5 bases from V and 0 from J, leaving 11 bases between them. The CDR3 DNA follows: TGTGCCAGCAGCCTTAGCCGGAGCTCCTACAATGAGCAGTTCTTC. Amino acids: CASSLSRSSYNEQFF.

The rearrangement uses TRBV18 and TRBJ2-5, with no clear D. The J call may be mistaken, given a closer DNA end match to TRBJ2-7. This CDR3 region has 15 residues. Per germline, CDR1 KGHSH and CDR2 LQKENI. CDR3 DNA sequence: TGTGCCAGCTCAGAATCGGTCGGACCGACCTACGAGCAGTACTTC. It specifies CASSESVGPTYEQYF.

This clone was seen just once. The chain uses TRBV5-5 and TRBJ1-5; 9 bases match TRBD1. Germline V gene data show CDR1 as SGHKS and CDR2 as YYEKEE (reference sequence). V was pared by 4 bases and J by 5 bases, with 4 bases of the junction left unmatched. The CDR3 is 14 amino acids. The CDR3: CASSHRGRDQPQHF. The DNA for the CDR3 is TGTGCCAGCAGCCACAGGGGGCGCGATCAGCCCCAGCATTTT.

The chain joins TRBV28 to TRBJ2-5; D is perhaps TRBD1 (7 bases). Germline CDR1 and CDR2: MDHEN and SYDVKM. There are 15 residues in the CDR3. V was trimmed by 2 bases and J by 5 bases, leaving 15 bases between them. CDR3 DNA sequence: TGTGCCAGCAGTTTACCAGGGGGGCGCCCGGAGACCCAGTACTTC. Residues: CASSLPGGRPETQYF.

As regards this clone: Other DNA sequences within the sample encode an identical CDR3. V gene TRBV30 combines with J gene TRBJ2-7, with D possibly matching TRBD2 (5 bases). The CDR3 runs to 14 residues. The V end lost 1 base, the J end lost 4 bases, and 14 bases lay between the germline ends. Per the germline V gene, CDR1 is GTSNPN and CDR2 is SVGIG (reference sequence). Written as DNA, the CDR3 is TGTGCCTGGAGTGGCCTACACCGAGGGTACGAGCAGTACTTC. Translated, it gives CAWSGLHRGYEQYF.

The V call is TRBV19, the J call TRBJ1-1; the D gene is possibly TRBD1 (5 bases). In germline, CDR1 is LNHDA, CDR2 SQIVND (reference sequence). The CDR3 runs to 12 residues. V shed 7 bases and J shed 8 bases, with 14 bases lying between them. The CDR3 DNA is TGTGCCAGTACTTCAGGGTGGACGGAAGCTTTCTTT. The encoded protein is CASTSGWTEAFF.

V gene TRBV7-6 combines with J gene TRBJ1-1; tentative D call: TRBD1 (5 bases). Looked up from germline, CDR1 is SGHVS and CDR2 is FNYEAQ. The V end lost 5 bases, the J end lost 1 base, and 5 bases lay between the germline ends. The length of the CDR3 is 12 residues. This CDR3 reads CASSGANTEAFF. For the CDR3, the DNA is TGTGCCAGCAGCGGGGCGAACACTGAAGCTTTCTTT.

This sequence joins TRBV5-1 and TRBJ1-2; 8 nucleotides align to TRBD1. V dropped 0 bases and J dropped 0; count of bases not matched to a gene: 7. This CDR3 spans 17 amino acids. The germline V gene has CDR1 SGHRS and CDR2 YFSETQ. The CDR3 spells CASSLARQGASNYGYTF. CDR3 nucleotide sequence: TGCGCCAGCAGCTTGGCCAGGCAGGGGGCGTCTAACTATGGCTACACCTTC.

The chain couples TRBV2 to TRBJ2-7, with 8 bases fitting TRBD2. The V segment lost 7 bases and the J segment 4 bases; nucleotides outside the gene matches: 12. CDR1 is SNHLY and CDR2 is FYNNEI in the germline V gene. This CDR3 has 15 amino acids. CDR3 amino acids: CASKEGPAGAYEQYF. The CDR3 nucleotides are TGTGCCAGCAAAGAAGGCCCAGCGGGAGCTTACGAGCAGTACTTC.

This rearrangement joins TRBV4-1 to TRBJ2-7; no definite D call. Germline V CDR1 and CDR2: MGHRA, YSYEKL. Trimming cost V 3 bases and J 5 bases, with 11 bases left between them. The CDR3 is made up of 13 amino acids. This chain's CDR3 is CASSHIGKHEQYF. CDR3 DNA: TGCGCCAGCAGCCATATAGGGAAGCACGAGCAGTACTTC.

The CDR3 DNA is TGTGCCAGCAGCTTTGAAGGGAAGAGTTCGTATGGCTACACCTTC. Translated, it gives CASSFEGKSSYGYTF. The chain employs TRBV5-8 and TRBJ1-2, with D hard to call. The CDR3 runs 15 residues. With 2 bases removed from V and 5 bases from J, the gap between germline ends came to 16 bases. Germline V gives CDR1 SGHTS, CDR2 YDEGEE.

CDR3 residues: CASSSGSSNEKLFF. CDR3 DNA sequence: TGTGCCAGCAGTTCGGGGAGTTCTAATGAAAAACTGTTTTTT. The chain has TRBV28 and TRBJ1-4; D not resolved. The CDR3 has 14 amino acids. CDR1 and CDR2 (germline): MDHEN, SYDVKM. Trimming stripped 4 bases from V and 3 bases from J, with 9 bases between.

The chain couples TRBV29-1 to TRBJ1-1; TRBD1 aligns across 11 bases. CDR1 is SQVTM and CDR2 is ANQGSEA in the germline V gene. CDR3 length: 13 residues. V gave up 6 bases and J gave up 11 bases; unmatched junction bases: 11. The CDR3 bases are TGCAGCGTCGGGGACAGGGGGGACCAGTCGGCTTTCTTT. Translation gives CSVGDRGDQSAFF.

The genes are TRBV9 and TRBJ2-1; D gene uncertain. Germline loops: CDR1 SGDLS, CDR2 YYNGEE. The V gene lost 0 bases and the J gene lost 4 bases, with 14 bases spanning the gap. The CDR3 is made up of 16 amino acids. DNA of the CDR3: TGTGCCAGCAGCGTAGCAGGAGATGGAGCTTACAATGAGCAGTTCTTC. Its protein product is CASSVAGDGAYNEQFF.

This chain connects TRBV28 to TRBJ2-1; 10 nucleotides match TRBD2. The CDR3 has 18 amino acids. V trimming: 5 bases; J trimming: 4 bases; junction bases outside the gene matches: 14. Germline V CDR1 and CDR2: MDHEN, SYDVKM. The CDR3 bases are TGTGCCAGCAGTCCCCAGGGAGCGGGAGGGGCGGTATACAATGAGCAGTTCTTC. Its protein product is CASSPQGAGGAVYNEQFF.